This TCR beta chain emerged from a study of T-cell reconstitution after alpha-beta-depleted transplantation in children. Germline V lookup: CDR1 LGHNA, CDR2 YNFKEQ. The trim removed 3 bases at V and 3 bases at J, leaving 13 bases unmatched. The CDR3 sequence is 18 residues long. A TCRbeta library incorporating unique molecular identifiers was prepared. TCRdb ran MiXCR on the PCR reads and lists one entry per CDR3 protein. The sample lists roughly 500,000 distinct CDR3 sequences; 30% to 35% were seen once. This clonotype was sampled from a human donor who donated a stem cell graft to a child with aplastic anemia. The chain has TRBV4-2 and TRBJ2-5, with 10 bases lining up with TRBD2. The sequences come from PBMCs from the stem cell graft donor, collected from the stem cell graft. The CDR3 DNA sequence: TGTGCCAGCAGCCAGTACGGTAGCGGGAGGAAGGGAGAAGAGACCCAGTACTTC. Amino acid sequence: CASSQYGSGRKGEETQYF.